A single sample is the source of the 4 T cell receptor beta chains below, sequenced in a study of blood T cell repertoires in COVID-19. Method: immunoSEQ multiplex PCR; TCRdb's copy keeps in-frame clones and lacks some. The sample yields 150,000 to 200,000 clones, about four fifths seen once. Sequenced: peripheral blood. The receptors were sampled from a man in his 60s with active or convalescent COVID-19.

The V and J genes are TRBV7-7 and TRBJ2-5, with D perhaps matching TRBD2 (5 bases). Germline CDR1 is SSHAT and CDR2 is FNYEAQ (reference sequence). This CDR3 spans 14 amino acids. Trimming stripped 2 bases from V and 4 bases from J, with 11 bases between. For the CDR3, the DNA is TGTGCCAGCAGCTTACGCGGGTCCCGAGAGACCCAGTACTTC. It is translated as CASSLRGSRETQYF.

The V call is TRBV3-1 (or the pseudogene TRBV3-2), the J call TRBJ1-1; D is unresolved. Germline values: CDR1 LGHDT, CDR2 YNNKEL (reference sequence). Trimming took off 1 base at V and 2 bases at J, with 8 bases between the two ends. This CDR3 is 14 amino acids long. This CDR3 is CASSQGNRNTEAFF. CDR3 DNA: TGTGCCAGCAGCCAAGGAAACAGAAACACTGAAGCTTTCTTT.

This chain links TRBV3-1 (or the pseudogene TRBV3-2) with TRBJ1-2, with TRBD1 identical over 7 bases. With V trimmed by 1 base and J by 4 bases, 3 bases remained unmatched. The CDR3 covers 14 residues. The germline V gene has CDR1 LGHDT and CDR2 YNNKEL (reference sequence). This CDR3 is CASSQATGTYGYTF. DNA for the CDR3: TGTGCCAGCAGCCAAGCGACAGGGACCTATGGCTACACCTTC.

This chain connects TRBV14 to TRBJ2-3; no clear D. The V end lost 3 bases, the J end lost 4 bases, and 11 bases lay between the germline ends. CDR1 and CDR2 (germline): SGHDN, FVKESK. The CDR3 runs to 14 residues. The CDR3 loop reads CASSHDPRADTQYF. CDR3 sequence (DNA): TGTGCCAGCAGCCATGATCCACGGGCAGATACGCAGTATTTT.